This passage covers 18 T cell receptor beta chains from one sample sequenced in a study of post-analysis software for immune sequencing data. Unique molecular identifiers tagged the TCR beta cDNA libraries. A single record per CDR3 protein comes from TCRdb applying MiXCR to the PCR reads. The sample holds around 150,000 distinct CDR3 sequences, around 34% seen once. Sequencing used blood, obtained after autologous hematopoietic stem cell transplantation. All receptors derive from a girl aged 5-17 years with multiple sclerosis.

The chain links TRBV6-1 to TRBJ2-4; D not certain. The J call may be faulty, since TRBJ2-7 better matches the DNA end. The CDR3 loop spans 11 amino acids. Germline-derived CDR1 and CDR2 are MNHNS and SASEGT. In DNA, the CDR3 is TGTGCCAGCAGTGAAGCCTACGAGCAGTACTTC. Translation: CASSEAYEQYF.

The chain's CDR3 is CASSQGSLTGKETQYF. As DNA, the CDR3 is TGTGCCAGCAGCCAAGGGTCCCTAACAGGGAAAGAGACCCAGTACTTC. The V and J genes are TRBV4-2 and TRBJ2-5; weak D call: TRBD1 (6 bases). The CDR3 covers 16 residues. The V gene lost 1 base and the J gene lost 3 bases, with 15 bases spanning the gap. Germline V gene sequence: CDR1 LGHNA, CDR2 YNFKEQ.

This clonotype showed up many times. This chain links TRBV6-4 with TRBJ2-5; 7 bases align to TRBD1. Germline V lookup: CDR1 MRHNA, CDR2 SNTAGT. V was pared by 8 bases and J by 5 bases, with 5 bases of the junction left unmatched. The CDR3 contains 12 residues. In DNA, the CDR3 is TGTGCCAGCTACAGGGGTGGGGAGACCCAGTACTTC. Translated: CASYRGGETQYF.

This clonotype was counted a few times. The V call is TRBV6-5, the J call TRBJ1-4; D remains ambiguous. The CDR3 covers 13 residues. Germline CDR1 is MNHEY and CDR2 is SVGAGI. V dropped 6 bases and J dropped 4 bases, with 9 bases sitting between them. The CDR3 here is CASRQFSNEKLFF. CDR3 in DNA: TGTGCCAGCAGACAGTTCAGTAATGAAAAACTGTTTTTT.

V usage is TRBV4-1 and J usage is TRBJ2-3; 9 bases fit TRBD2. This CDR3 region has 16 residues. After removal of 5 bases from V and 4 bases from J, the junction contained 10 bases not matched to a gene. Germline CDR1 reads MGHRA; CDR2 reads YSYEKL. The CDR3 DNA reads as TGCGCCAGCAGCACCCGGGGTAGCGGGAGATCAGATACGCAGTATTTT. Protein sequence: CASSTRGSGRSDTQYF.

The chain combines TRBV6-1 with TRBJ2-6, with D tentatively TRBD1 (6 bases). Germline-derived CDR1 and CDR2 are MNHNS and SASEGT. CDR3 size: 17 residues. Trimming took 6 bases from V and 0 from J, leaving 15 bases between them. CDR3 sequence (DNA): TGTGCCAGCAGACCCCGGACAGCGACCTCTGGGGCCAACGTCCTGACTTTC. Translated: CASRPRTATSGANVLTF.

This sequence joins TRBV28 and TRBJ2-7, with D perhaps matching TRBD2 (6 bases). Germline V gene lookup returns CDR1 MDHEN and CDR2 SYDVKM. The CDR3 length is 16 residues. The ends were cut back, 3 bases at V and 6 bases at J, with 21 bases in the middle. CDR3: CASSFPSGSIPSEQYF. CDR3 DNA: TGTGCCAGCAGTTTCCCCTCCGGGAGTATCCCCTCCGAGCAGTACTTC.

The chain joins TRBV11-2 to TRBJ2-5; a possible D gene is TRBD1 (6 bases). The DNA end is more similar to TRBJ2-7, so the J call may be wrong. Germline V gene lookup returns CDR1 SGHAT and CDR2 FQNNGV. This CDR3 comprises 14 residues. CDR3 sequence reads: CASGTNRRPYEQYF. The DNA of the CDR3 is TGTGCCAGCGGGACAAACAGGCGGCCCTACGAGCAGTACTTC.

The chain recombines TRBV6-1 with TRBJ2-1; D perhaps matches TRBD1 (5 bases). CDR3 length: 17 amino acids. In germline, CDR1 is MNHNS, CDR2 SASEGT. Trimming cost V 2 bases and J 0 bases, with 14 bases left between them. DNA for the CDR3: TGTGCCAGCAGTGAATGGAGTATAGGGGCCTCCTACAATGAGCAGTTCTTC. This translates into CASSEWSIGASYNEQFF.

The chain employs TRBV7-9 and TRBJ2-7; 7 bases are shared with TRBD1. Germline V lookup: CDR1 SEHNR, CDR2 FQNEAQ (reference sequence). The CDR3 contains 13 residues. The junction had 5 bases not matched to a gene; V was cut back by 7 bases and J by 2 bases. CDR3 region: CASTGDRAYEQYF. DNA for the CDR3: TGTGCCAGCACCGGAGACAGGGCCTACGAGCAGTACTTC.

The chain couples TRBV4-3 to TRBJ2-5; D unresolved. Matching the DNA end better, TRBJ2-7 makes the J call doubtful. CDR3 size: 13 residues. The germline gives CDR1 LGHNA, CDR2 YSLEER. The CDR3 region is CASSQTYNHEQYF. The DNA of the CDR3 is TGCGCCAGCAGCCAAACGTATAACCACGAGCAGTACTTC.

This clonotype appeared a few times. This chain uses TRBV20-1 with TRBJ2-3, with D tentatively TRBD2 (5 bases). Germline CDR1 DFQATT, CDR2 SNEGSKA (reference sequence). The V end was cut by 5 bases, the J end by 1 base, with 13 bases between. The length of the CDR3 is 14 residues. The DNA for the CDR3 is TGCAGTGCTGGAGCGGAGCTTGGCACAGATACGCAGTATTTT. Translation gives CSAGAELGTDTQYF.

This clonotype has more than one count but fewer than ten. This chain connects TRBV5-1 to TRBJ1-5, with D uncertain. Germline-derived CDR1 and CDR2 are SGHRS and YFSETQ. CDR3 length: 14 residues. Trimming shortened V by 0 bases and J by 4 bases, and 8 bases separated the two germline ends. The CDR3 DNA reads TGCGCCAGCAGCTTGGATTGGGGTAATCAGCCCCAGCATTTT. Translating it yields CASSLDWGNQPQHF.

This clonotype has only a few counts. The chain combines TRBV27 with TRBJ2-3; a possible D gene is TRBD1 (6 bases). The CDR3 runs to 16 residues. V was trimmed by 5 bases and J by 0 bases, leaving 15 bases between them. Germline V gene data show CDR1 as MNHEY and CDR2 as SMNVEV (reference sequence). CDR3 loop: CASSPRDTSSTDTQYF. In nucleotides, the CDR3 is TGTGCCAGCAGTCCCAGGGACACGTCTAGCACAGATACGCAGTATTTT.

This chain connects TRBV7-2 to TRBJ1-2; D is perhaps TRBD1 (5 bases). V gave up 1 base and J gave up 6 bases, with 15 bases separating them. The germline gives CDR1 SGHTA, CDR2 FQGNSA. The CDR3 spans 15 residues. The CDR3 is CASSLVGAGEHGYTF. In DNA, the CDR3 is TGTGCCAGCAGCTTAGTTGGGGCGGGGGAACATGGCTACACCTTC.

The gene calls are TRBV12-3 or TRBV12-4 and TRBJ2-1; D unresolved. CDR3 length: 13 residues. V was trimmed by 3 bases and J by 9 bases, leaving 12 bases between them. The CDR3 DNA is TGTGCCAGCAGTTTGTATCGATTGGGTGAGCAGTTCTTC. Its protein is CASSLYRLGEQFF.

V usage is TRBV15 and J usage is TRBJ2-5, with D perhaps matching TRBD2 (5 bases). CDR3 size: 13 residues. Per germline, CDR1 LNHNV and CDR2 YYDKDF (reference sequence). Trimming took 1 base from V and 2 from J, leaving 5 bases between them. The CDR3 region is CATSRGGQETQYF. The DNA for the CDR3 is TGTGCCACCAGCAGAGGAGGGCAAGAGACCCAGTACTTC.

This chain links TRBV24-1 with TRBJ2-1; 10 nucleotides line up with TRBD2. V shed 4 bases, J shed 0 bases, and the junction held 2 bases outside the gene matches. The germline V gene has CDR1 KGHDR and CDR2 SFDVKD. The length of the CDR3 is 16 residues. As DNA, the CDR3 is TGTGCCACCAGTGACGCTAGCGGGAGCTCCTACAATGAGCAGTTCTTC. Encoded protein: CATSDASGSSYNEQFF.